The sequence of this T cell receptor (beta chain) was determined in a study of CD8+ T cells in alopecia areata. In germline, CDR1 is GTSNPN, CDR2 SVGIG (reference sequence). This CDR3 contains 15 residues. With V trimmed by 0 bases and J by 2 bases, 2 bases remained unmatched. RNA, once extracted, was reverse transcribed into cDNA for use as the sequencing template. Some clones are missing from TCRdb's copy, which holds only in-frame ones; the method was immunoSEQ multiplex PCR. The table includes 170,000 or so clones, roughly 65% detected once. Regarding treatment: oral pan-JAK inhibitor, 5-10 mg twice daily.

The receptor was derived from a human donor with alopecia areata. The source material was CD4+ T cells sorted from blood, sampled at week 4, from a patient treated with tofacitinib. The V gene is TRBV30, the J gene TRBJ1-5, with TRBD1 identical over 9 bases. The CDR3 DNA reads TGTGCCTGGAGTGTAGGGGACAGGGGCAATCAGCCCCAGCATTTT. Translated: CAWSVGDRGNQPQHF.